Sequencing of this T cell receptor (beta chain) was carried out in a study of shared clonotypes between healthy human individuals. Study results and limitations: For naive CD4 cells, around 5.1% of clonotypes were shared across a handful of donors. Unshared clonotypes carried lower generation probabilities than those common to all four donors.

Selected positively for CCR7 and CD45RO-negative, naive CD8 cells excluded terminally differentiated effector memory CD45RA+ cells. As regards this clone: What it binds is unknown.

Trimming at V came to 0 bases and at J to 3 bases, leaving 6 bases not matched to a gene. The germline gives CDR1 LGHNA, CDR2 YNFKEQ. This CDR3 has 16 amino acids. Repertoires were generated with immunoSEQ multiplex PCR, while TCRdb's copy carries only in-frame clones and drops some. The sample lists 700,000 to 950,000 clones, 96% occurring once. The TCR originated in a man in his thirties or forties in good health. The sample taken for sequencing was naive CD8+ T cells sorted from blood. The chain is built from TRBV4-2 and TRBJ2-7; 9 bases are a match to TRBD2. CDR3 residues: CASSQEASGILYEQYF. The CDR3 DNA is TGTGCCAGCAGCCAAGAGGCTAGCGGGATACTCTACGAGCAGTACTTC.